The T cell receptor (beta chain) described here comes from a study of molecular identifiers for immune sequencing clone quantification. Study background: For replicates, RNA isolated from roughly 21,000 or 96,000 naive CD8 cells was divided into five portions, of which four were sequenced.

TCRdb re-called the PCR reads with MiXCR, one entry per CDR3 protein. The table has just under 650,000 distinct CDR3 sequences, 15% to 20% seen once. Overall study results and limits: Clones that exceeded 20 RNA copies held over 97% of effector molecules, yet under 1% in naive cells. Detection of one spiked Jurkat cell's TCR RNA reportedly worked in about a million naive cells.

With regard to this clonotype: The antigen is undetermined. A single base separates this from a much larger clone, so it may be a read error.

Input material: naive CD8+ T cells from blood, with Jurkat cell RNA spiked in. Subset reported: FACS-sorted CD8+CD4-CCR7+CD45RA+ naive T cells. This receptor was identified in a human donor in good health. Some libraries in this study had Jurkat cell RNA spiked in.

Here the CDR3 DNA reads TGTGCCAGCGGCTTAGAGGCACAGGGTGGTTTGGCTTTCTTT. As protein: CASGLEAQGGLAFF. The chain recombines TRBV7-9 with TRBJ1-1, with a possible D match to TRBD1 (6 bases). This CDR3 region has 14 residues. CDR1 is SEHNR and CDR2 is FQNEAQ in the germline V gene (reference sequence). Filled out from reference TRBV7-9 and TRBJ1-1, the complete variable domain reads DTGVSQNPRHKITKRGQNVTFRCDPISEHNRLYWYRQTLGQGPEFLTYFQNEAQLEKSRLLSDRFSAERPKGSFSTLEIQRTEQGDSAMYLCASGLEAQGGLAFFGQGTRLTVV.